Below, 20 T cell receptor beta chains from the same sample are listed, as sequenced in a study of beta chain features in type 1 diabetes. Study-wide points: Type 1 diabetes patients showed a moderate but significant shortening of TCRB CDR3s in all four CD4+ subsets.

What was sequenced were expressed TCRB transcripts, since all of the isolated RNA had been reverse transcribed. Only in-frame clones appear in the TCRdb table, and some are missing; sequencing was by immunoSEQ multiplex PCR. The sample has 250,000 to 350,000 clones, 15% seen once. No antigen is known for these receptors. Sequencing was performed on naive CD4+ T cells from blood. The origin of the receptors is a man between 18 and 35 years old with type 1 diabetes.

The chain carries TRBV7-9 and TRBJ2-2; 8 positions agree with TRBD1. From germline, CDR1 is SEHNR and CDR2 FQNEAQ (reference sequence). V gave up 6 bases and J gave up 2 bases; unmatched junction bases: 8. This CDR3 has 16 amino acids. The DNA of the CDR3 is TGTGCCAGCAGTTCGGTACAGGGGGAAAACACCGGGGAGCTGTTTTTT. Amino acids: CASSSVQGENTGELFF.

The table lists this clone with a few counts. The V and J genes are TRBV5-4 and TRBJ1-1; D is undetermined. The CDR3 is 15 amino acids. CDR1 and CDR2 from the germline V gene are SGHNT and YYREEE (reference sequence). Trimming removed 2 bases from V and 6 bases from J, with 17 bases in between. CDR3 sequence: CASSFFPGPSAEAFF. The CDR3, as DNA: TGTGCCAGCAGCTTCTTCCCCGGACCTAGCGCTGAAGCTTTCTTT. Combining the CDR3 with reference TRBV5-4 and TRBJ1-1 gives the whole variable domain ETGVTQSPTHLIKTRGQQVTLRCSSQSGHNTVSWYQQALGQGPQFIFQYYREEENGRGNFPPRFSGLQFPNYSSELNVNALELDDSALYLCASSFFPGPSAEAFFGQGTRLTVV.

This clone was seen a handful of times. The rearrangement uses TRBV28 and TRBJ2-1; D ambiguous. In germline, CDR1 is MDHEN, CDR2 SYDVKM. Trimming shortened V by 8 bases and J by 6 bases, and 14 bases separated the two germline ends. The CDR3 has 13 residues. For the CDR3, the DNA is TGTGCCAGCCGCTTAGTAGCCTCCAATGAGCAGTTCTTC. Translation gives CASRLVASNEQFF.

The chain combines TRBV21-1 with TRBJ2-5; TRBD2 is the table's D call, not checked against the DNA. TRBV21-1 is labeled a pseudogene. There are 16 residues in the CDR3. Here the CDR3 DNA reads TGTGCCAGCAGCAAAGGACTATACGGGACTCAAGAGACCCAGTACTTC. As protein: CASSKGLYGTQETQYF.

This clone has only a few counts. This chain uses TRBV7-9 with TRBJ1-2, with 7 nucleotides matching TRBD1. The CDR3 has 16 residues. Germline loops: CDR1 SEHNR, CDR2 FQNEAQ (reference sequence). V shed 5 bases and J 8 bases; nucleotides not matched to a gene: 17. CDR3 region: CASSGRRDYRGVGYTF. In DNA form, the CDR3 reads TGTGCCAGCAGCGGCCGACGAGATTACAGGGGTGTAGGCTACACCTTC.

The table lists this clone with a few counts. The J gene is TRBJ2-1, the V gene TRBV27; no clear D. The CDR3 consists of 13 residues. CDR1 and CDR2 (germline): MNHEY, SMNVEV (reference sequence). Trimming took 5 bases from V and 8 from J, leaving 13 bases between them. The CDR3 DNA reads TGTGCCAGCAGTCTGCAGAGACGGGATGAGCAGTTCTTC. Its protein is CASSLQRRDEQFF.

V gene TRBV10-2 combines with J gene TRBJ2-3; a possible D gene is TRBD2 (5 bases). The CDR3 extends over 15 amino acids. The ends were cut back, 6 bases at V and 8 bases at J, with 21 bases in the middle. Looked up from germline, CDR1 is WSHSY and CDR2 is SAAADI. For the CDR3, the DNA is TGCGCCAGCAGACGGGAAATGCTAAGCTGGGCTACGCAGTATTTT. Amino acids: CASRREMLSWATQYF.

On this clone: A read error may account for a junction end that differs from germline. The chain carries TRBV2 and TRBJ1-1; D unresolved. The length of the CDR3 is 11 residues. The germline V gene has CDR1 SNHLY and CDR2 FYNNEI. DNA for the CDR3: TGTGCCAGCAGTGGAGAGACTGAGGCTTTCTTT. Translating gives CASSGETEAFF. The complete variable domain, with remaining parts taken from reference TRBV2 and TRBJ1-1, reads EPEVTQTPSHQVTQMGQEVILRCVPISNHLYFYWYRQILGQKVEFLVSFYNNEISEKSEIFDDQFSVERPDGSNFTLKIRSTKLEDSAMYFCASSGETEAFFGQGTRLTVV.

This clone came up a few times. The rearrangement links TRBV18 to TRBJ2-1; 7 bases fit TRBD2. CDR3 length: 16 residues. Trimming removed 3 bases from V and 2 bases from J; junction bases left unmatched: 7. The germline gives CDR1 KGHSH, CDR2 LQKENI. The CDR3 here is CASSPNGLAAYNEQFF. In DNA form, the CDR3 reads TGTGCCAGCTCACCGAATGGGCTAGCGGCCTACAATGAGCAGTTCTTC. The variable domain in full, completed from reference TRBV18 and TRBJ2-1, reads NAGVMQNPRHLVRRRGQEARLRCSPMKGHSHVYWYRQLPEEGLKFMVYLQKENIIDESGMPKERFSAEFPKEGPSILRIQQVVRGDSAAYFCASSPNGLAAYNEQFFGPGTRLTVL.

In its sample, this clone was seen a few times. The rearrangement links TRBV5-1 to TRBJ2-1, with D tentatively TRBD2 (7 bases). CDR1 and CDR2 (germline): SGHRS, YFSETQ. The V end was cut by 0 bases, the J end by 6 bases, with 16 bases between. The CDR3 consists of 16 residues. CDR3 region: CASSLAVGGPGNEQFF. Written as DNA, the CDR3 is TGCGCCAGCAGCTTGGCTGTGGGGGGGCCGGGCAATGAGCAGTTCTTC.

The CDR3 loop reads CASSPTAGEETQYF. DNA of the CDR3: TGTGCCAGCTCACCAACGGCAGGGGAAGAGACCCAGTACTTC. The chain is built from TRBV18 and TRBJ2-5, with TRBD1 as a possible D gene (6 bases). V lost 2 bases, J lost 3 bases, and 10 bases lay in between. The CDR3 has 14 amino acids. Germline values: CDR1 KGHSH, CDR2 LQKENI.

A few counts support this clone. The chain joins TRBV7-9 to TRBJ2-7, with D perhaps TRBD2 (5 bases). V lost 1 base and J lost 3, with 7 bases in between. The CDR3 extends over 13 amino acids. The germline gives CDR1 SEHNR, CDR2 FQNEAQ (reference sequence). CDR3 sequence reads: CASSLGGNYEQYF. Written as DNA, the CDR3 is TGTGCCAGCAGCTTAGGAGGGAACTACGAGCAGTACTTC.

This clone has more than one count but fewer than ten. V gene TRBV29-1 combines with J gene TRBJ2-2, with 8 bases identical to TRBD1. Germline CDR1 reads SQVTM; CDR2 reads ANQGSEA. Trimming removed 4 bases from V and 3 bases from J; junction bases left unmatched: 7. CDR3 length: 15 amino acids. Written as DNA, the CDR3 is TGCAGCGTTGTTATGCAGGGGGCCGACACCGGGGAGCTGTTTTTT. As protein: CSVVMQGADTGELFF.

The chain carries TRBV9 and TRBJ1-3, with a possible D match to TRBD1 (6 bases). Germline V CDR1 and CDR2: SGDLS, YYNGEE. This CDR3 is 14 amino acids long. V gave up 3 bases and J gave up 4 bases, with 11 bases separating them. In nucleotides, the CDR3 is TGTGCCAGCAGCGGATACAGGGCCGGAAACACCATATATTTT. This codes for CASSGYRAGNTIYF. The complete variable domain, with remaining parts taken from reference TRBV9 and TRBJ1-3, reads DSGVTQTPKHLITATGQRVTLRCSPRSGDLSVYWYQQSLDQGLQFLIQYYNGEERAKGNILERFSAQQFPDLHSELNLSSLELGDSALYFCASSGYRAGNTIYFGEGSWLTVV.

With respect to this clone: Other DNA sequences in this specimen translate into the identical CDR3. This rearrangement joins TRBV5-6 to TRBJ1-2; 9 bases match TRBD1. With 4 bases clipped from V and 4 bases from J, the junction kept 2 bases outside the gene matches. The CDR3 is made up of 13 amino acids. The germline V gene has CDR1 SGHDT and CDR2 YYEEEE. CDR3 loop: CASSRDRAYGYTF. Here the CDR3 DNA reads TGTGCCAGCAGCCGGGACAGGGCCTATGGCTACACCTTC.

In DNA form, the CDR3 reads TGTGCCTGGAGTGGACAGGGGAGGTCACCCCTCCACTTT. Protein: CAWSGQGRSPLHF. V usage is TRBV30 and J usage is TRBJ1-6; 8 nucleotides agree with TRBD1. This CDR3 has 13 amino acids. Germline CDR1 and CDR2: GTSNPN and SVGIG (reference sequence). The V gene end was trimmed by 1 base and the J gene end by 10 bases; junction bases not matched to a gene: 3. Full variable domain (outside the CDR3, taken from reference TRBV30 and TRBJ1-6): SQTIHQWPATLVQPVGSPLSLECTVEGTSNPNLYWYRQAAGRGLQLLFYSVGIGQISSEVPQNLSASRPQDRQFILSSKKLLLSDSGFYLCAWSGQGRSPLHFGNGTRLTVT.

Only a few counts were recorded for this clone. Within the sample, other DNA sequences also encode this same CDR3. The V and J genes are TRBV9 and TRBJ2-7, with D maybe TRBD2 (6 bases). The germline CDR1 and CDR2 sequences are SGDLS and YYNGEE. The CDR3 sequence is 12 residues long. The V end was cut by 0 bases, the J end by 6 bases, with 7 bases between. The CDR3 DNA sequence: TGTGCCAGCAGCGTAGTGGGGGGCGAGCAGTACTTC. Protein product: CASSVVGGEQYF.

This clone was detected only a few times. The CDR3 sequence: CASSLLMAGFYEQYF. CDR3 bases: TGTGCCAGCAGCTTACTTATGGCAGGGTTCTACGAGCAGTACTTC. The chain couples TRBV7-9 to TRBJ2-7, with D possibly being TRBD1 (5 bases). CDR3 length: 15 residues. V was cut by 2 bases and J by 3 bases, with 14 bases left in between. Germline CDR1 and CDR2: SEHNR and FQNEAQ (reference sequence).

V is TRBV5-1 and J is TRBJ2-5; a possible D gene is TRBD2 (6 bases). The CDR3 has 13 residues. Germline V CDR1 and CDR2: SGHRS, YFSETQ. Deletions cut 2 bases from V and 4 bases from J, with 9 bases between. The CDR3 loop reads CASSFLGGETQYF. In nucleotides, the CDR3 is TGCGCCAGCAGCTTTTTGGGGGGAGAGACCCAGTACTTC.

In DNA, the CDR3 is TGTGCCTGGAGTCCTTATGGGACAGGGGTCTCTGGGGCCAACGTCCTGACTTTC. It yields the protein CAWSPYGTGVSGANVLTF. The chain recombines TRBV30 with TRBJ2-6; TRBD1 aligns across 10 bases. Germline V gene data show CDR1 as GTSNPN and CDR2 as SVGIG (reference sequence). There are 18 residues in the CDR3. The ends lost 2 bases at V and 0 bases at J; junction bases unmatched: 7.